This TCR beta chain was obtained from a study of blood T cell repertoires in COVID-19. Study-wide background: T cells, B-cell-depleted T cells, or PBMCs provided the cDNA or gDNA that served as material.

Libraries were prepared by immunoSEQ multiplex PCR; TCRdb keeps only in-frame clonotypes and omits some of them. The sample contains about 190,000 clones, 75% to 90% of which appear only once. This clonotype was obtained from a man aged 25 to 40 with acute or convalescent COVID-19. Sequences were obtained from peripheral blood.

The CDR3, as DNA: TGTGCCAGCAGCTTAGTCCAGCGGGAGGGTTACGAGCAGTACTTC. Its protein is CASSLVQREGYEQYF. The rearrangement uses TRBV7-3 and TRBJ2-7; 10 bases fit TRBD2. This CDR3 comprises 15 residues. From germline, CDR1 is SGHTA and CDR2 FQGTGA. With 2 bases clipped from V and 4 bases from J, the junction kept 5 bases outside the gene matches.